The clone carrying this T cell receptor (beta chain) showed up many times. The sample is drawn from a study of response to subunit inactivated influenza vaccine. Germline lookup yields CDR1 SGHAT and CDR2 FQNNGV. This CDR3 is 12 amino acids long. The V and J ends lost 3 bases and 15 bases respectively, with 15 bases between them. TCRdb reprocessed the RT-PCR reads with MiXCR, giving one entry per CDR3 protein. The data contain around 490,000 distinct CDR3 sequences, about 7.6% of them singletons. The chain uses TRBV11-2 and TRBJ2-1, with no clear D. This sequence was found in a man between 50 and 70 years old who received an inactivated influenza vaccine. The sample was PBMCs from blood, taken approximately 25 months after vaccination. CDR3 protein: CASSFSQSEPFF. CDR3 bases: TGTGCCAGCAGCTTTTCACAGTCCGAACCGTTCTTC.